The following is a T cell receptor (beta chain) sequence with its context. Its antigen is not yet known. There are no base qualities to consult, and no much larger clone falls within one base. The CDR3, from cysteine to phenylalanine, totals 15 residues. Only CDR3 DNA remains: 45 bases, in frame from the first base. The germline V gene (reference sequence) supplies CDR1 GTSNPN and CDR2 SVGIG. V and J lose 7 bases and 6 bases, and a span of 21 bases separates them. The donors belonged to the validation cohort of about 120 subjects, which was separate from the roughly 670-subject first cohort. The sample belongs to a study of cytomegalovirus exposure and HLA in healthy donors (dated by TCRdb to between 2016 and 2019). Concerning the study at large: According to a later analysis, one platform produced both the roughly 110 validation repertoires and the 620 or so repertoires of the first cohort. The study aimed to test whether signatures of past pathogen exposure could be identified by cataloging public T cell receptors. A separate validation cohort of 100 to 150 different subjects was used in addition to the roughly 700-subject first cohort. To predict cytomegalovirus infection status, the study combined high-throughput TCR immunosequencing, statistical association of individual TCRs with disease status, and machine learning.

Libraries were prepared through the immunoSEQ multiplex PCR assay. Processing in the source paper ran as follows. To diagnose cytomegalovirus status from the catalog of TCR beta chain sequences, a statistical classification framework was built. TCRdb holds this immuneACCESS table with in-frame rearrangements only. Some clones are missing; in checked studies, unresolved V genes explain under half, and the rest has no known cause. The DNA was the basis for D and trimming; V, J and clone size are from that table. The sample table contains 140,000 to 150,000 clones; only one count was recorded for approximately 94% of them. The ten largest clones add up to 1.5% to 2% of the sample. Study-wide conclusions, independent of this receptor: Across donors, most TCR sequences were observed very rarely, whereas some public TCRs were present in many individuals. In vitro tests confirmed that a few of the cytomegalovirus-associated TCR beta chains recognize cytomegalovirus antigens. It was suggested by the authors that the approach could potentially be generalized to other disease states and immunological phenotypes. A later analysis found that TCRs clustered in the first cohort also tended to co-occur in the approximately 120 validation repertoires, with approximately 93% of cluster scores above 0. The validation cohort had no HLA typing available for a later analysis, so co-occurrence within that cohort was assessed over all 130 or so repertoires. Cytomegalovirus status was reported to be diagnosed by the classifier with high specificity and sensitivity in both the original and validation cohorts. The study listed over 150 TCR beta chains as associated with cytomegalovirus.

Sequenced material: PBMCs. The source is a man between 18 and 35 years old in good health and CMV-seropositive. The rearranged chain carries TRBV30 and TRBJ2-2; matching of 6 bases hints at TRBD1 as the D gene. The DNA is TGTGCCTATGACAGGTCAGGCGGGCTAGCCGGGGAGCTGTTTTTT. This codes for CAYDRSGGLAGELFF.